This T cell receptor beta chain was recorded in a study of radiation and T cells in renal cell carcinoma (dated by TCRdb to the early 2020s). Background on the whole study: In total, 53 samples underwent TCR beta sequencing: approximately 26 tumors plus 27 peripheral blood samples. The last blood draw occurred 4 weeks after radiation, at the same time as nephrectomy. In the approximately 57 samples combined, some 4,000,000 unique CDR3 nucleotide sequences were found, encoding approximately 2,800,000 unique CDR3 amino acid sequences. Study-wide findings and limitations: No pretreatment tumor biopsies were available, so the baseline intratumoral presence of clonotypes could not be determined. An increase in top tumor clonotypes in blood was observed from baseline to 2 weeks post-radiation, followed by contraction by 4 weeks, which was taken to suggest transient expansion of tumor-resident clones. Tracking of blood repertoire dynamics stopped at around 4 weeks after treatment, with no follow-up past that point. The single-armed trial design could not address effects of radiation dose or scheduling on the TCR repertoire.

As regards this clone: Its antigen specificity is not known. It has no much larger one-base neighbor in the sample; base qualities were not kept.

This sample's time point label indicates: blood 4 weeks post-SBRT, at nephrectomy. Read against the paper, the sample's treatment or condition label means: 15 Gy SBRT to primary tumor, nephrectomy 4 weeks later. Samples were obtained from a clinical trial, in which 15 Gy stereotactic body radiation therapy was delivered to primary renal cell carcinomas and nephrectomy was performed 4 weeks later. To follow tumor-enriched clonotypes, serial peripheral blood was collected from radiation-treated patients at baseline and at 2 weeks and 4 weeks after SBRT. Every patient's renal cell carcinoma showed clear cell pathology. The QIAamp DNA Blood Mini Kit (Qiagen) was used to prepare genomic DNA for TCR sequencing. Only samples passing all quality control checks were included in the analyses. CDR1 and CDR2, per the germline V gene, are SGHAT and FQNNGV. Including cysteine and phenylalanine, the CDR3 has 14 amino acids. Only the CDR3 DNA is retained, 42 bases long and in frame from the first base. V lost 1 base and J lost 4 bases; the stretch between them is 11 bases long.

Following the manufacturer's recommendations, the immunoSEQ kit was used to generate TCR beta libraries from genomic DNA. To prepare libraries, a first multiplex PCR with proprietary primers was run, followed by a second PCR that added unique barcodes, and a bead cleanup was done after each round. Each sample batch included a kit-provided positive control reaction and a negative control reaction. The final libraries were assessed on an Agilent 4200 TapeStation D1000 ScreenTape, pooled by volume, and quantified by qPCR. An Illumina NextSeq500 fitted with a MidOutput 150-cycle cartridge performed the sequencing, running 156 Read1 cycles and 15 Index1 cycles with the kit's custom primers. The pooled library was loaded at roughly 0.98 pM with an approximately 20% PhiX control spike-in. In the authors' own workflow: The vendor-processed data were analyzed in R, and a clonotype was defined as all T cells that share the same CDR3 nucleotide sequence. In the clone abundance analyses, frequencies were normalized to the 10,000 most abundant clones in each sample. Public T cell clones, averaging fewer than five per sample, were removed before analysis. Tumor-enriched and baseline blood-enriched clonotypes were defined by at least a 32-fold difference in abundance between compartments. A beta-binomial differential abundance model was used to identify clonotypes that expanded or contracted between blood time points. Tumor-blood repertoire similarity was measured with the Baroni-Urbani and Buser coefficient, and groups were compared using two-tailed Wilcoxon tests in R. What TCRdb holds here is the immuneACCESS table cut down to in-frame rearrangements. Part of the clones is not present; checked against another copy, under half of the missing clones reflect an unresolved V gene, and the others are unexplained. V, J and clone size were drawn from that table, and D and trimming were deduced from the DNA. The sample table lists under 100,000 clones, around 81% of them with a count of one. The ten biggest clones cover just under 9.5% of the sample.

This receptor was taken from a man aged 45 to 65 with renal cell carcinoma. The rearranged chain carries TRBV11-2 and TRBJ2-7; perhaps TRBD1 is the D gene, with 5 bases matching. Source: blood, taken from a patient whose treatment included radiotherapy and nephrectomy. The nucleotide sequence is TGTGCCAGCAGCTTAGGGCAGGGAATGTACGAGCAGTACTTC. Protein translation: CASSLGQGMYEQYF.